This T cell receptor (beta chain) is from a study of blood T cells in healthy people across ages. Germline values: CDR1 MNHNS, CDR2 SASEGT. V gave up 7 bases and J gave up 0 bases, with 12 bases separating them. This CDR3 is 15 amino acids long. This clonotype was counted only a few times. Primed by a sample-barcoded 5' primer and a J-beta primer mix, a second PCR proceeded for about 6 to 12 cycles. Each CDR3 protein is one row after TCRdb ran MiXCR on the 5' RACE reads. Of around 800,000 distinct CDR3 sequences in the sample, roughly 24% were seen once. These data were likewise used in another study, on T cells of mothers and their children.

The specimen sequenced was blood. The chain has TRBV6-1 and TRBJ1-4, with D unresolved. The TCR sequence derives from a boy aged 5 to 17 in good health. The CDR3 sequence is CASNDGGATNEKLFF. The CDR3 nucleotides are TGTGCCAGCAATGATGGAGGAGCAACTAATGAAAAACTGTTTTTT.